The following is a T cell receptor beta chain sequence with its context. Antigen unknown. This entry comes from a study of T cells in localized non-small cell lung cancer. Generated by immunoSEQ multiplex PCR, the TCRdb table keeps only in-frame clones and is missing some. This sample has roughly 28,000 clones, with roughly 80% found just once. V was cut by 3 bases and J by 12 bases, with 3 bases left in between. This CDR3 is built from 8 residues. The germline V gene encodes CDR1 SQVTM and CDR2 ANQGSEA. Study results and limitations: Adjacent lung was found to contain a median approximately 50 of the top 100 tumor clones. A single tumor region was sequenced, leaving heterogeneity possible. Exceeding tumor, uninvolved adjacent lung had the highest T cell clonality.

The clonotype comes from a woman aged 35-70 years with stage I lung adenocarcinoma. The chain recombines TRBV29-1 with TRBJ2-1; the D is unclear. The specimen comprised peripheral blood, sampled before any cancer treatment. Here the CDR3 DNA reads TGCAGCGTTGAGGGGCAGTTCTTC. Translated: CSVEGQFF.